This T cell receptor beta chain is drawn from a study of CD4 T cells in relation to SARS-CoV-2 and coronaviruses. Overall study context: After roughly 9 days of antigen culture, PBMC TCR beta CDR3s were sequenced.

This clone occurred once. The target antigen is unknown. The CDR3 consists of 11 residues. Germline CDR1 reads WNHNN; CDR2 reads SYGVQD (reference sequence). V was trimmed by 7 bases and J by 6 bases, leaving 7 bases between them. TCRdb keeps only in-frame clones here, not all; method: immunoSEQ multiplex PCR. The table lists about 19,000 clones, 60% to 80% of them singletons. The unexposed donors gave CD4+ T cells in about 2010-2019, prior to COVID-19. CD4+ T cells were isolated from the cells after around eleven days of culture. Unexposed-donor CD4+ T cells were probed with SARS-CoV-2 S/N and four cold-coronavirus spikes, cells permitting.

V usage is TRBV10-1 and J usage is TRBJ2-1; no firm D call. The material sequenced was CD4+ T cells from PBMCs, cultured in vitro. The clonotype comes from a human donor in good health. CDR3 nucleotides: TGCGCCAGCATTCCAGGCAATGAGCAGTTCTTC. It codes for CASIPGNEQFF.